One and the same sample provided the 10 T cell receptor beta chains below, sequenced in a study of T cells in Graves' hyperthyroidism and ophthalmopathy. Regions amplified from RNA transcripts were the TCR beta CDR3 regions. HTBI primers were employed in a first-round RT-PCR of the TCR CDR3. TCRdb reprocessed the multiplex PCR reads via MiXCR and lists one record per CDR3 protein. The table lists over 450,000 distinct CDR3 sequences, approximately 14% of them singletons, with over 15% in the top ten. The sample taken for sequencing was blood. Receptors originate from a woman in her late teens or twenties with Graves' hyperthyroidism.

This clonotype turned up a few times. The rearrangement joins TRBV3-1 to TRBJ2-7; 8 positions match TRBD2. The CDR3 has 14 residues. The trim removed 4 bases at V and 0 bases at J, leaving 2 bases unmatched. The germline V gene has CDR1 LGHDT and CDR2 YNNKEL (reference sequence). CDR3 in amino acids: CASSRSGTSYEQYV. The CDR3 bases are TGTGCCAGCAGCCGTAGCGGGACCTCCTACGAGCAGTACGTC.

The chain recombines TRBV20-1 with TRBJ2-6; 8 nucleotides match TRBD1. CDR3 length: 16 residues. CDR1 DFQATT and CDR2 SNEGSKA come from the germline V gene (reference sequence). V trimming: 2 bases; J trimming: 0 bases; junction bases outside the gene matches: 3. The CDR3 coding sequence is TGCAGTGCTAGACCCGGGACAGGCTCTGGGGCCAACGTCCTGACTTTC. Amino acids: CSARPGTGSGANVLTF.

CDR3: CSARGLAEYNEQFF. In DNA, the CDR3 is TGCAGTGCTAGAGGGCTAGCGGAATACAATGAGCAGTTCTTC. The V and J genes are TRBV20-1 and TRBJ2-1, with 7 bases identical to TRBD2. The V gene end was trimmed by 1 base and the J gene end by 4 bases; junction bases not matched to a gene: 4. Germline-derived CDR1 and CDR2 are DFQATT and SNEGSKA (reference sequence). The CDR3 extends over 14 amino acids.

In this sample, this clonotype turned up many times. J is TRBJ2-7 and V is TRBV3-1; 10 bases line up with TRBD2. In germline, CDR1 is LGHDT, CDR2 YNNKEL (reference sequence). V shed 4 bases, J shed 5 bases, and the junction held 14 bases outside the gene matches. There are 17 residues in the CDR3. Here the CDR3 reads CASSPSPLAGSWNEQYF. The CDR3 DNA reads TGTGCCAGCAGCCCCTCTCCACTAGCGGGAAGTTGGAACGAGCAGTACTTC.

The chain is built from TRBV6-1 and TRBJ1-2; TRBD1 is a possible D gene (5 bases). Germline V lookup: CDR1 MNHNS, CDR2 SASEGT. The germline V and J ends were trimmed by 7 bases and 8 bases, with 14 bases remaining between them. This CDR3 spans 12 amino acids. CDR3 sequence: CASIAGGGGYTF. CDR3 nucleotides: TGTGCCAGCATCGCGGGGGGGGGAGGCTACACCTTC.

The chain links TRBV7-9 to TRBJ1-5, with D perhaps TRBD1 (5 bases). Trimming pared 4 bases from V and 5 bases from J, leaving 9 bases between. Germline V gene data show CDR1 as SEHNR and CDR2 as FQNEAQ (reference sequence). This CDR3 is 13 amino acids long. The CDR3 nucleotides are TGTGCCAGCAGCTCAAGAGGGGATCAGCCCCAGCATTTT. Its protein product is CASSSRGDQPQHF.

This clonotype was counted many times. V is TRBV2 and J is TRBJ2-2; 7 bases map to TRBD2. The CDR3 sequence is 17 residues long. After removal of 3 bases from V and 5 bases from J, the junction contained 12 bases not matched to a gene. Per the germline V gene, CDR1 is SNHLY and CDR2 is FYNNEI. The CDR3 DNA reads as TGTGCCAGCAGTGATTCTCTGGCGGGAGCGGGGACCGGGGAGCTGTTTTTT. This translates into CASSDSLAGAGTGELFF. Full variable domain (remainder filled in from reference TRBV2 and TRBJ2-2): EPEVTQTPSHQVTQMGQEVILRCVPISNHLYFYWYRQILGQKVEFLVSFYNNEISEKSEIFDDQFSVERPDGSNFTLKIRSTKLEDSAMYFCASSDSLAGAGTGELFFGEGSRLTVL.

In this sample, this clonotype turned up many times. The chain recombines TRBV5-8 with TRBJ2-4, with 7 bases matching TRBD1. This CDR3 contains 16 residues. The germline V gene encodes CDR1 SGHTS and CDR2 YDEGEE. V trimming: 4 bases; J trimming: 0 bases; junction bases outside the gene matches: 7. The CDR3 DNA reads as TGTGCCAGCAGCCCCGGGACAGTCCTAGCCAAAAACATTCAGTACTTC. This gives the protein CASSPGTVLAKNIQYF.

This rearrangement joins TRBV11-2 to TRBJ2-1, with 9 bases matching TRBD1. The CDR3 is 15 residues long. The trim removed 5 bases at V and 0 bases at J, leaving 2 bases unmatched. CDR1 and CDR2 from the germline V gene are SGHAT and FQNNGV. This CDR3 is CASSMTGGSYNEQFF. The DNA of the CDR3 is TGTGCCAGCAGCATGACAGGGGGCTCCTACAATGAGCAGTTCTTC.

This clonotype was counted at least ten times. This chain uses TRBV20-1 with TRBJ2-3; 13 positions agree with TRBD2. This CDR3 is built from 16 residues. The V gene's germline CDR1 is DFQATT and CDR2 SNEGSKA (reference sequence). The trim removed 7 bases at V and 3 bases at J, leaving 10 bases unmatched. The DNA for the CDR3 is TGCAGTGTAGCCCGACCGGGACTAGCGGGAACAGATACGCAGTATTTT. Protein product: CSVARPGLAGTDTQYF.